This TCR beta chain was recorded in a study of vaccination and CD4 T cells after COVID-19. Study as a whole: Post-vaccine sampling followed dose two by a median about 72 days (range 14 to 241). Cells received overlapping spike peptides from SARS-CoV-2, HCoV-NL63, HCoV-OC43 and HCoV-229E as stimulation.

This CDR3 is 15 amino acids long. The junction had 6 bases not matched to a gene; V was cut back by 3 bases and J by 3 bases. Germline CDR1 is MNHNS and CDR2 is SASEGT. About this clonotype: Its antigen remains unknown.

Treatment given: approximately nine-day PBMC culture with coronavirus spike peptide pools or control peptides (ViraFEST assay). The authors cultured 1.5 million to 2 million PBMCs per well with 9.5 to 10 IU/ml IL-2 and 10 ug/ml peptide pools. At the Johns Hopkins FTIC core, DNA taken from cultured CD4+ T cells was sequenced by way of the Oncomine TCR Beta short-read assay. From the PCR reads, TCRdb called clonotypes with MiXCR, one entry per CDR3 protein. The table includes 12,000 or so distinct CDR3 sequences, approximately 58% detected once. The TCR originated in a human donor who had recovered from COVID-19. The specimen sequenced was CD4+ T cells from blood, cultured in vitro. This chain uses TRBV6-1 with TRBJ2-3; 7 positions match TRBD1. The CDR3 nucleotides are TGTGCCAGCAGTGACAGGGACAGATCGACAGATACGCAGTATTTT. It is translated as CASSDRDRSTDTQYF.